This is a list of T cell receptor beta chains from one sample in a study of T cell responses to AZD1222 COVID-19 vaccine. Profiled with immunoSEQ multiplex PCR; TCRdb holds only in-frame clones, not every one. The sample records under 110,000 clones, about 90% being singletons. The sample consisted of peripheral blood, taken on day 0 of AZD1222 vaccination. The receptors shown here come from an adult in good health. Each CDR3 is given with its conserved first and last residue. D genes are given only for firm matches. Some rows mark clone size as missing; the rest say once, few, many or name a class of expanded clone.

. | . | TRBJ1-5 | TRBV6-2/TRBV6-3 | TGTGCCAGCAGTTACTCTCTAAATCAGCCCCAGCATTTT | CASSYSLNQPQHF
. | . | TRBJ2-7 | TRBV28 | TGTGCCAGCAGTTTGGGGCTAACCTACGAGCAGTACTTC | CASSLGLTYEQYF
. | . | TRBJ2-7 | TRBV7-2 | TGTGCCAGCAGCTTAGAGTTGACGTTCTTGCAGTACTTC | CASSLELTFLQYF
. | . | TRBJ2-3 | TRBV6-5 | TGTGCCAGCAGTCACGACGTGGTTGGAGATACGCAGTATTTT | CASSHDVVGDTQYF
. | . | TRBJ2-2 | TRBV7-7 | TGTGCCAGCAGCTTAGAAGGGTTGCACACCGGGGAGCTGTTTTTT | CASSLEGLHTGELFF
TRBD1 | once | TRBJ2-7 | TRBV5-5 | TGTGCCAGCAGCTTGCGGGACAGTTCCTCCTACGAGCAGTACTTC | CASSLRDSSSYEQYF
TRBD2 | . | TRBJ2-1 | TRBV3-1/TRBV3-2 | TGTGCCAGCAGCCTCACCCGAGCGGGAGCAGCGTTCTTC | CASSLTRAGAAFF
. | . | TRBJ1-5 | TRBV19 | TGTGCCACCTATGGCGGACTGGGGCGATCATGGCCCCAGCATTTT | CATYGGLGRSWPQHF
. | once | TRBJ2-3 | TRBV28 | TGTGCCAGCAGATTTGTACTAGGGTACACGCATACGCAGTATTTT | CASRFVLGYTHTQYF
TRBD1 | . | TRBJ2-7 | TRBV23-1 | TGCGCCAGCAGTGTCGTCCGGGACAGGGTAACCTACGAGCAGTACTTC | CASSVVRDRVTYEQYF
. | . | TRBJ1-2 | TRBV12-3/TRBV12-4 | TGTGCCAGCAGTTTAGGGGGAGGCTATGGCTACACCTTC | CASSLGGGYGYTF
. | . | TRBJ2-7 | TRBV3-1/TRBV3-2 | TGTGCCAGCAGCCAAGATGGTGCAGAACTTCACTACGAGCAGTACTTC | CASSQDGAELHYEQYF
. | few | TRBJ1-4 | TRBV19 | TGTGCCAGTAGCCCCTCAGGGGAGTGGAATGAAAAACTGTTTTTT | CASSPSGEWNEKLFF
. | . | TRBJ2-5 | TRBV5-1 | TGCGCCAGCAGCCAATCGACGGTTCAAGAGACCCAGTACTTC | CASSQSTVQETQYF
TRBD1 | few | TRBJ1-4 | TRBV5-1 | TGCGCCAGCAGCTTGGGACCGACAGGGGCGGGTTTGGAACTGTTTTTT | CASSLGPTGAGLELFF
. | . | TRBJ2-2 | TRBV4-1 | TGCGCCAGCAGCCAAGATGGTACCTGGTCGAACACCGGGGAGCTGTTTTTT | CASSQDGTWSNTGELFF
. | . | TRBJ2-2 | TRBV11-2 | TGTGCCAGCAGCCTCGGGCAGAGTACCGGGGAGCTGTTTTTT | CASSLGQSTGELFF
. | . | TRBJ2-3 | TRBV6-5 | TGTGCCAGCAGAAGTGAGTCCACAGATACGCAGTATTTT | CASRSESTDTQYF
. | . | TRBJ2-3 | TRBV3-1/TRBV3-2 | TGTGCCAGCAGCCAAGGGAGATCCACAGATACGCAGTATTTT | CASSQGRSTDTQYF
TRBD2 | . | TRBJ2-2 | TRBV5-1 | TGCGCCAGCAGCCCTAGCGGGAGGCACACCGGGGAGCTGTTTTTT | CASSPSGRHTGELFF
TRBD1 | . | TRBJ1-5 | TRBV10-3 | TGTGCCATCAGCAAGGACAGGGGAGGACAGCCCCAGCATTTT | CAISKDRGGQPQHF
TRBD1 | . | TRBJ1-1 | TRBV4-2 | TGTGCCAGCAGCCAGGCCAGGGGGGTCACTGAAGCTTTCTTT | CASSQARGVTEAFF
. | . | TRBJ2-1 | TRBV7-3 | TGTGCCAGCAGCTTAACCGCCCGGGGGCCTGAGCAGTTCTTC | CASSLTARGPEQFF
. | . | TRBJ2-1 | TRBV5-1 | TGCGCCAGCAGCGGCGGGTCGGGGGCAATCAATGAGCAGTTCTTC | CASSGGSGAINEQFF
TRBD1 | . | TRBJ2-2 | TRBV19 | TGTGCCAGTGCCGCCGGGACAGCGAACACCGGGGAGCTGTTTTTT | CASAAGTANTGELFF
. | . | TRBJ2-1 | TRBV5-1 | TGCGCCAGCAGCTTGGAGGAAAGCTCCTACAATGAGCAGTTCTTC | CASSLEESSYNEQFF
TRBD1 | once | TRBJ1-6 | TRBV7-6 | TGTGCCAGCAGCTTCGGACAGGGGAATTCACCCCTCCACTTT | CASSFGQGNSPLHF
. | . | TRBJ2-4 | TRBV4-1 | TGCGCCAGCAGCCAAGAAGACCAGCCTAGGAACATTCAGTACTTC | CASSQEDQPRNIQYF
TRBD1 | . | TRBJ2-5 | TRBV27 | TGTGCCAGCAGCCCCGACCGGGGGACAGGGTTCCGGGAGACCCAGTACTTC | CASSPDRGTGFRETQYF
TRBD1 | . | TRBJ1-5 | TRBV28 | TGTGCCAGCAGAGCGGGACAGGGTTATCAGCCCCAGCATTTT | CASRAGQGYQPQHF
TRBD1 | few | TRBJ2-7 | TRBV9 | TGTGCCAGCAGCGTAGGACAGGGCGTGTGGGAGCAGTACTTC | CASSVGQGVWEQYF
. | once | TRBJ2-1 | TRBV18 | TGTGCCAGCTCACCACCCGGGAGCTCCTACAATGAGCAGTTCTTC | CASSPPGSSYNEQFF
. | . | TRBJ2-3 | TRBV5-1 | TGCGCCAGCAGCACTAGCACGTATACGCAGTATTTT | CASSTSTYTQYF
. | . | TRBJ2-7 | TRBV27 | TGTGCCAGCACCGAAGAGGGACACGGCGAGCAGTACTTC | CASTEEGHGEQYF
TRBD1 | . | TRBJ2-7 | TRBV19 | TGTGCCAGTAGTGTAACAGGGGGCAGTTACGAGCAGTACTTC | CASSVTGGSYEQYF
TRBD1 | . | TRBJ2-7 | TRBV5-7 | TGTGCCAGCAGCGAAGGGCCGGGACAGGCATCCTACGAGCAGTACTTC | CASSEGPGQASYEQYF
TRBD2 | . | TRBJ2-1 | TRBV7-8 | TGTGCCAGCGCCGGACTAGCAGTTTACAATGAGCAGTTCTTC | CASAGLAVYNEQFF
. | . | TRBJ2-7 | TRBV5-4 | TGTGCCAGCAGCGGGCGGGGGCGGCAGGGAGGATCCTACGAGCAGTACTTC | CASSGRGRQGGSYEQYF
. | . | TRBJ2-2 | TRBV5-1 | TGCGCCAGCAAAGTATATCAGGGTGTCGTCCCCGGGGAGCTGTTTTTT | CASKVYQGVVPGELFF
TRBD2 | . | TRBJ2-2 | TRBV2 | TGTGCCAGCAGTGAAAGGCCTAGCGGAGCCACCGGGGAGCTGTTTTTT | CASSERPSGATGELFF
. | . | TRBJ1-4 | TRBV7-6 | TGTGCCAGCAGCGAAGGGGCTTCTGAAAAACTGTTTTTT | CASSEGASEKLFF
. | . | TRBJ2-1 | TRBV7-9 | TGTGCCAGCAGCCCATTCGGGGCGTCCTACAATGAGCAGTTCTTC | CASSPFGASYNEQFF
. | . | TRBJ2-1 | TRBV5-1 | TGCGCCAGCAGCCCGACCTATCGTGAGCAGTTCTTC | CASSPTYREQFF
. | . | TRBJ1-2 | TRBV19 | TGTGCCAGTATGCCGCCGACCTCCGACTGGAACACAGGCGGCTACACCTTC | CASMPPTSDWNTGGYTF
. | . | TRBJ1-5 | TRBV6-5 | TGTGCCAGCAGTTACCGGTTAAATCAGCCCCAGCATTTT | CASSYRLNQPQHF
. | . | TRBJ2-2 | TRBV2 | TGTGCCAGCAGTGAAGTGTACCCAGTCCCCGGGGCCGGGGAGCTGTTTTTT | CASSEVYPVPGAGELFF
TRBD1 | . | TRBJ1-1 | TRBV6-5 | TGTGCCAGCAGTTACTGGGGACAGGGGAACACTGAAGCTTTCTTT | CASSYWGQGNTEAFF
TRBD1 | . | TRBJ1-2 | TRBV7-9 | TGTGCCAGCAGCTTAGCGGGACAGAGAAGCTATGGCTACACCTTC | CASSLAGQRSYGYTF
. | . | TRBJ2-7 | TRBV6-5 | TGTGCCAGCAGTCCAACTACGAGGGAGCAGTACTTC | CASSPTTREQYF